Listed below are T cell receptor beta chains from one sample, sequenced in a study of blood T cell repertoires in COVID-19. Profiled with immunoSEQ multiplex PCR; TCRdb holds only in-frame clones, not every one. The repertoire has roughly 110,000 clones, around 89% of them found once; the top ten carry 19%. Sequenced input: peripheral blood. All receptors derive from a human donor with acute or convalescent COVID-19. The donor label of this sample is uncertain. Each CDR3 is given with its conserved first and last residue. The D gene is left open where the match is weak. Some rows have no size entry. The others give once, few or many, or a class for an expanded clone.

13 TRBJ1-3 NA NA TRBV18 TGTGCCAGCTCATCAGGGGCTGGAAACACCATATATTTT CASSSGAGNTIYF
15 TRBJ1-1 NA TRBD1 TRBV7-9 TGTGCCAGCAGCTTCGACAGGGTAAGAAACACTGAAGCTTTCTTT CASSFDRVRNTEAFF
14 TRBJ1-2 NA TRBD1 TRBV4-3 TGCGCCAGCAGCCACTCTGACAGGGGCTATGGCTACACCTTC CASSHSDRGYGYTF
13 TRBJ2-1 NA NA TRBV5-1 TGCGCCAGCCGTCTAGCTACTAACAATGAGCAGTTCTTC CASRLATNNEQFF
16 TRBJ1-6 NA TRBD1 TRBV6-5 TGTGCCAGCAGTTACTCAGGGACAGGGAGGAATTCACCCCTCCACTTT CASSYSGTGRNSPLHF
14 TRBJ1-4 NA NA TRBV3-1/TRBV3-2 TGTGCCAGCAGCCAAGCTACAGGGAGTGAAAAACTGTTTTTT CASSQATGSEKLFF
14 TRBJ2-1 NA TRBD2 TRBV29-1 TGCAGCGTTCTACTAGCGGCTGAGCAACTTCAGCAGTTCTTC CSVLLAAEQLQQFF
15 TRBJ2-3 few NA TRBV7-9 TGTGCCAGCAGCTTGACTATCCCTAGCACAGATACGCAGTATTTT CASSLTIPSTDTQYF
16 TRBJ1-1 NA TRBD1 TRBV15 TGTGCCACCAGCAGAGATGGAGGGACAGGGATCGCTGAAGCTTTCTTT CATSRDGGTGIAEAFF
13 TRBJ1-1 once NA TRBV7-9 TGTGCCAGCAGCATTCAGATGACAGGTGAAGCTTTCTTT CASSIQMTGEAFF
13 TRBJ1-1 NA NA TRBV3-1/TRBV3-2 TGTGCCAGCAGCCAAGATACGGGGAATGAAGCTTTCTTT CASSQDTGNEAFF
13 TRBJ2-7 once TRBD1 TRBV5-1 TGCGCCAGCAGCGTGACAGGGAATGCCGAGCAGTACTTC CASSVTGNAEQYF
14 TRBJ2-3 NA TRBD1 TRBV5-1 TGCGCCAGCAGCGTGGGACAGGGACGAGATACGCAGTATTTT CASSVGQGRDTQYF
13 TRBJ1-1 NA NA TRBV7-9 TGTGCCAGCAGCTTCCCCATGGCGGCTGAAGCTTTCTTT CASSFPMAAEAFF
13 TRBJ1-1 NA NA TRBV11-3 TGTGCCAGCAGCTTAGAGTCTCGCACTGAAGCTTTCTTT CASSLESRTEAFF
15 TRBJ1-5 NA NA TRBV5-1 TGCGCCAGCAGCTTAGCCGGGACTAGAAATCAGCCCCAGCATTTT CASSLAGTRNQPQHF
14 TRBJ1-2 NA TRBD1 TRBV7-9 TGTGCCAGCAGCTTAGGGACAGGGTCTCATGGCTACACCTTC CASSLGTGSHGYTF
15 TRBJ2-2 NA NA TRBV3-1/TRBV3-2 TGTGCCAGCAGCCAAGCGTACAGTCTTTGGGGGGAGCTGTTTTTT CASSQAYSLWGELFF
14 TRBJ2-7 NA TRBD1 TRBV6-6 TGTGCCAGCAGCTACTCAGGGGGCAGGTACGAGCAGTACTTC CASSYSGGRYEQYF
14 TRBJ1-1 NA NA TRBV4-1 TGCGCCAGCAGCCAAGAAGGAGGGATCACTGAAGCTTTCTTT CASSQEGGITEAFF
15 TRBJ2-1 NA TRBD2 TRBV7-2 TGTGCCAGCAGCTTCCTGGCGGGAGCGCCCTATGAGCAGTTCTTC CASSFLAGAPYEQFF
12 TRBJ2-5 NA TRBD2 TRBV10-3 TGTGCCATCGGGACTACCGAAGAGACCCAGTACTTC CAIGTTEETQYF
16 TRBJ2-7 NA TRBD2 TRBV18 TGTGCCAGCTCACCACCGTCTAGCGGGGGGGCTCTCGAGCAGTACTTC CASSPPSSGGALEQYF
15 TRBJ1-1 NA NA TRBV6-2/TRBV6-3 TGTGCCAGCAGTTACTTTCGGGGTATTAACGCTGAAGCTTTCTTT CASSYFRGINAEAFF
14 TRBJ1-2 NA NA TRBV7-9 TGTGCCAGCAGCTTAGGCGGTATTAACTATGGCTACACCTTC CASSLGGINYGYTF
17 TRBJ2-2 NA TRBD2 TRBV5-6 TGTGCCAGCAGCTTGGAAACTAGCGGGGGGTTCACCGGGGAGCTGTTTTTT CASSLETSGGFTGELFF
13 TRBJ2-7 NA NA TRBV5-4 TGTGCCAGCAGTCCAGGGTCCCTCTACGAGCAGTACTTC CASSPGSLYEQYF
18 TRBJ1-1 NA TRBD1 TRBV5-3 TGTGCCAGAAGCTTGGCCTTTTCACAGGGGGCCGCCCCTACTGAAGCTTTCTTT CARSLAFSQGAAPTEAFF
11 TRBJ1-4 NA NA TRBV28 TGTGCCAGCAGCCTGAATGAAAAACTGTTTTTT CASSLNEKLFF
14 TRBJ2-7 NA TRBD1 TRBV5-1 TGCGCCAGCAGCTCAGGGGACAGGGGGGGAGAGCAGTACTTC CASSSGDRGGEQYF
15 TRBJ1-3 NA NA TRBV6-2/TRBV6-3 TGTGCCAGCAGTTATGCGTGGTCCTCTGGAAACACCATATATTTT CASSYAWSSGNTIYF
13 TRBJ2-1 NA NA TRBV5-1 TGCGCCAGCAGCTTGACTAGGGACAATGAGCAGTTCTTC CASSLTRDNEQFF
14 TRBJ1-2 NA NA TRBV5-1 TGCGCCAGCAGCGTCCCCGGGGGGGAAGCCGCGCGTCGATTC CASSVPGGEAARRF
14 TRBJ1-3 few TRBD1 TRBV28 TGTGCCAGCAGTTCGGGACAGCCAGAAAACACCATATATTTT CASSSGQPENTIYF
20 TRBJ2-2 NA TRBD1 TRBV4-2 TGTGCCAGCAGCCAACCCCGATGGACAGGGGGCTGGGTATACACCGGGGAGCTGTTTTTT CASSQPRWTGGWVYTGELFF
13 TRBJ2-7 NA TRBD1 TRBV12-3/TRBV12-4 TGTGCCAGCAGGATGACAGGGTCCTACGAGCAGTACTTC CASRMTGSYEQYF
15 TRBJ2-1 NA TRBD2 TRBV7-6 TGTGCCAGCAGCTCGACTAGCGGAAAATACAATGAGCAGTTCTTC CASSSTSGKYNEQFF
12 TRBJ2-7 NA TRBD2 TRBV27 TGTGCCAGCATCGGCGGGAGTAACGAGCAGTACTTC CASIGGSNEQYF
13 TRBJ1-5 once NA TRBV2 TGTGCCAGCTTGGAGGGTATCGGTCAGCCCCAGCATTTT CASLEGIGQPQHF
17 TRBJ1-5 NA TRBD1 TRBV27 TGTGCCAGCAGTTCCTATCCGACAGGGTGGAGGAATCAGCCCCAGCATTTT CASSSYPTGWRNQPQHF
13 TRBJ2-7 once NA TRBV2 TGTGCCAGCAGTGAATCAGGTTCCTACGAGCAGTACTTC CASSESGSYEQYF
18 TRBJ2-3 once NA TRBV6-2/TRBV6-3 TGTGCCAGCAGTTACTCTCTACAGCGGAGCACTAGCACAGATACGCAGTATTTT CASSYSLQRSTSTDTQYF
14 TRBJ2-2 NA TRBD2 TRBV19 TGTGCCAGTGAAACTAGCGGTAACACCGGGGAGCTGTTTTTT CASETSGNTGELFF
16 TRBJ1-2 once NA TRBV15 TGTGCCACCAGCAGAGGACGAGACAGCTCTTCCTATGGCTACACCTTC CATSRGRDSSSYGYTF
13 TRBJ1-6 NA NA TRBV6-1 TGTGCCACCACAGCCGTCAGGGGCGAACCCCTCCACTTT CATTAVRGEPLHF
16 TRBJ1-5 NA TRBD1 TRBV27 TGTGCCAGCAGTCCCCACCGACAGGGGAGCTATCAGCCCCAGCATTTT CASSPHRQGSYQPQHF
15 TRBJ2-3 NA NA TRBV6-5 TGTGCCAGCAGCGGTGGACAGTTTAGCACAGATACGCAGTATTTT CASSGGQFSTDTQYF
13 TRBJ2-3 NA TRBD2 TRBV29-1 TGCAGCGTGGAACTAGCGTACACAGATACGCAGTATTTT CSVELAYTDTQYF
16 TRBJ2-1 NA TRBD2 TRBV3-1/TRBV3-2 TGTGCCAGCAGCCCTATAGCGGGAGGCGGGGTCAATGAGCAGTTCTTC CASSPIAGGGVNEQFF
14 TRBJ2-7 NA NA TRBV27 TGTGCCAGCAGTTTCGGCGGGGGCCCCTACGAGCAGTACTTC CASSFGGGPYEQYF
13 TRBJ1-1 NA TRBD1 TRBV7-2 TGTGCCAGCGCGGGACAGGGGAACACTGAAGCTTTCTTT CASAGQGNTEAFF
12 TRBJ1-1 NA TRBD1 TRBV6-2/TRBV6-3 TGTGCCAGCAGCGGACAGGGGACTGAAGCTTTCTTT CASSGQGTEAFF
15 TRBJ1-2 NA NA TRBV25-1 TGTGCCAGCAGTGAAGGGTCGGGGGGGAGCTATGGCTACACCTTC CASSEGSGGSYGYTF
15 TRBJ2-7 NA NA TRBV19 TGTGCCAGTACCCAAGTCGGGGGTGGGGGCTACGAGCAGTACTTC CASTQVGGGGYEQYF
14 TRBJ1-4 NA TRBD1 TRBV9 TGTGCCAGCAGTCCGGGACAGCTTGGGGAAAAACTGTTTTTT CASSPGQLGEKLFF
11 TRBJ2-2 NA NA TRBV19 TGTGCCACCACAAGAACCGGGGAGCTGTTTTTT CATTRTGELFF
12 TRBJ1-5 once NA TRBV5-5 TGTGCCAGCAGCTTCAATCTAGAGCCCCAGCATTTT CASSFNLEPQHF
13 TRBJ1-5 NA NA TRBV6-2/TRBV6-3 TGTGCCAGCAGTTACCAGGGTTTTCAGCCCCAGCATTTT CASSYQGFQPQHF
14 TRBJ1-2 NA NA TRBV11-3 TGTGCCAGCAGCTTAGTCCCCCTACGTCGGGGCTACACCTTC CASSLVPLRRGYTF
15 TRBJ1-3 NA NA TRBV11-2 TGTGCCAGCAGCTCCTACGGGACATACTTTCCGGCCATATATTTT CASSSYGTYFPAIYF